The 10 T cell receptor beta chains reported below all come from one sample, sequenced in a study of control samples from healthy donors and cancer patients. The repertoire was sequenced with immunoSEQ multiplex PCR; TCRdb's copy has only in-frame clones and lacks some. The table shows under 200,000 clones, with approximately 94% occurring only once. Material: PBMCs. The source is a man in his sixties with colorectal cancer.

V is TRBV3-1 (or the pseudogene TRBV3-2) and J is TRBJ2-1; 10 bases line up with TRBD2. V lost 1 base and J lost 9; bases outside the gene matches: 3. There are 14 residues in the CDR3. The germline gives CDR1 LGHDT, CDR2 YNNKEL (reference sequence). The CDR3 region has the DNA TGTGCCAGCAGCCAAGGGACTAGCGGCGGTGAGCAGTTCTTC. This gives the protein CASSQGTSGGEQFF.

DNA for the CDR3: TGTGCCATCAGTGAGTCAAAGGGTAGCGGGGGGGCCGATACGCAGTATTTT. It is translated as CAISESKGSGGADTQYF. The chain uses TRBV10-3 and TRBJ2-3; 11 positions agree with TRBD2. CDR1 and CDR2 (germline): ENHRY, SYGVKD. The CDR3 has 17 residues. V lost 0 bases, J lost 6 bases, and 8 bases stayed unmatched.

This chain joins TRBV7-2 and TRBJ2-3; 8 nucleotides align to TRBD1. The V gene's germline CDR1 is SGHTA and CDR2 FQGNSA. This CDR3 is built from 14 residues. V lost 5 bases and J lost 4; bases outside the gene matches: 5. The CDR3 DNA is TGTGCCAGCAGCGTCGGGACAGGCCCAGATACGCAGTATTTT. This encodes CASSVGTGPDTQYF.

The chain recombines TRBV27 with TRBJ2-5; possible D gene TRBD1, 5 bases. Trimming left V 3 bases short and J 5 bases short, with 13 bases between. The germline gives CDR1 MNHEY, CDR2 SMNVEV (reference sequence). The CDR3 totals 14 residues. The CDR3 nucleotides are TGTGCCAGCAGTTTGGGAAGGGGTTCCGAGACCCAGTACTTC. It codes for CASSLGRGSETQYF.

The chain combines TRBV6-5 with TRBJ2-5; 7 positions agree with TRBD2. From germline, CDR1 is MNHEY and CDR2 SVGAGI. The CDR3 runs to 12 residues. After removal of 5 bases from V and 5 bases from J, the junction contained 2 bases not matched to a gene. CDR3 sequence (DNA): TGTGCCAGCAGTAGGGAGGGGGAGACCCAGTACTTC. This encodes CASSREGETQYF.

In its sample, this clone was seen once. The chain carries TRBV5-4 and TRBJ2-3; 7 positions agree with TRBD2. CDR3 size: 15 residues. Germline V gene data show CDR1 as SGHNT and CDR2 as YYREEE (reference sequence). The V gene end was trimmed by 4 bases and the J gene end by 4 bases; junction bases not matched to a gene: 9. CDR3 DNA sequence: TGTGCCAGCAGCCTAGGCGGGGGTATTGCAGATACGCAGTATTTT. The encoded protein is CASSLGGGIADTQYF.

V usage is TRBV12-3 or TRBV12-4 and J usage is TRBJ1-4, with unresolved D. The CDR3 loop spans 11 amino acids. V lost 8 bases, J lost 4 bases, and 5 bases lay in between. The CDR3 region is CASGLNEKLFF. The CDR3 nucleotides read TGTGCCAGCGGTCTTAATGAAAAACTGTTTTTT.

The genes are TRBV12-3 or TRBV12-4 and TRBJ2-7, with a tentative D call TRBD1 (6 bases). V lost 6 bases and J lost 6, with 12 bases in between. The CDR3 extends over 12 amino acids. The CDR3 DNA is TGTGCCAGCAGCCCCACAGGGAGCGAGCAGTACTTC. Encoded protein: CASSPTGSEQYF.

In DNA form, the CDR3 reads TGTGCCTGGGGCTTGGGGGATCACACTGAAGCTTTCTTT. Translation: CAWGLGDHTEAFF. This rearrangement joins TRBV30 to TRBJ1-1; possibly TRBD1 for D (5 bases). Germline lookup yields CDR1 GTSNPN and CDR2 SVGIG (reference sequence). V was clipped by 5 bases and J by 3 bases, with 13 bases between them. The CDR3 covers 13 residues.

The chain is built from TRBV6-5 and TRBJ2-7, with D hard to call. The CDR3 loop spans 11 amino acids. The germline CDR1 and CDR2 sequences are MNHEY and SVGAGI. Trimming took 3 bases from V and 7 from J, leaving 7 bases between them. In DNA, the CDR3 is TGTGCCAGCAGTTATTCTGTTGAGCAGTACTTC. It encodes CASSYSVEQYF.